This T cell receptor beta chain was retrieved from a study of shared clonotypes between healthy human individuals. At the level of the study: Donors, aged 18 to 49, were two women and a few men. The study, taken as a whole, reports: The study found lower generation probabilities in non-shared clonotypes than in those shared by all four donors.

Terminally differentiated effector memory CD45RA+ cells were excluded by CCR7 positive selection of CD45RO-negative cells. The CDR3 consists of 18 residues. Germline values: CDR1 SGHVS, CDR2 FQNEAQ. V lost 2 bases and J 5 bases, leaving 22 bases between the germline ends. The table came from immunoSEQ multiplex PCR; TCRdb's copy has only in-frame clones and leaves some out. Of around 610,000 clones in the sample, approximately 96% are singletons; the top ten hold approximately 0.12%. About this clone: Its antigen is unidentified.

The sample consisted of naive CD8+ T cells sorted from blood. The TCR sequence derives from a woman under 40 in good health. The chain combines TRBV7-8 with TRBJ2-1, with D perhaps TRBD2 (6 bases). CDR3 sequence reads: CASSLLWVTSNENNEQFF. The CDR3 DNA reads as TGTGCCAGCAGCTTACTCTGGGTCACTAGCAACGAGAACAATGAGCAGTTCTTC.